The entry that follows covers one TCR beta chain sequence. Its antigen remains unknown. An Oncomine TCR Beta short-read assay was used to sequence the DNA from cultured CD4+ T cells. MiXCR, run by TCRdb on the PCR reads, gives a single entry per CDR3 protein. The sample carries over 15,000 distinct CDR3 sequences, around half recorded once. The sample's treatment: 10-day PBMC culture with coronavirus spike peptide pools or control peptides (ViraFEST assay). The entry originates in a study of vaccination and CD4 T cells after COVID-19. The clonotype originates from a human donor who had recovered from COVID-19. The sample consisted of CD4+ T cells from blood, cultured in vitro, taken before SARS-CoV-2 vaccination.

CDR3 in amino acids: CSANVYNEQFF. The CDR3 DNA is TGCAGTGCTAACGTGTACAATGAGCAGTTCTTC. This rearrangement joins TRBV20-1 to TRBJ2-1; D gene ambiguous. The germline V gene has CDR1 DFQATT and CDR2 SNEGSKA (reference sequence). The V gene lost 4 bases and the J gene lost 4 bases, with 5 bases spanning the gap. The CDR3 spans 11 residues.